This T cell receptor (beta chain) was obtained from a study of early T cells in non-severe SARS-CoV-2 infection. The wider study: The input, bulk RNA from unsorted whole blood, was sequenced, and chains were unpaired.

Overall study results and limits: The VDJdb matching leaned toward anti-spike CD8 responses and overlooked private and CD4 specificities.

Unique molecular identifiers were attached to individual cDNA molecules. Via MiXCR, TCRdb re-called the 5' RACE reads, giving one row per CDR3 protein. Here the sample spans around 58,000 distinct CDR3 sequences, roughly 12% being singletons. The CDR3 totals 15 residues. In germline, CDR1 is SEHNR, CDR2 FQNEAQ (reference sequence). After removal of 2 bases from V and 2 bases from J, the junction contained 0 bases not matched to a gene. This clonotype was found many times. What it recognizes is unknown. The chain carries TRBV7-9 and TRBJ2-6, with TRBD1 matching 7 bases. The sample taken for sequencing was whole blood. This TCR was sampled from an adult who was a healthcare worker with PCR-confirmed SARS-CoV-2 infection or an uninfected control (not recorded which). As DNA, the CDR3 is TGTGCCAGCAGCTTAACAGGGGCTGGGGCCAACGTCCTGACTTTC. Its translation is CASSLTGAGANVLTF. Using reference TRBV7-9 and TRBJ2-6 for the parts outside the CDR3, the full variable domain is DTGVSQNPRHKITKRGQNVTFRCDPISEHNRLYWYRQTLGQGPEFLTYFQNEAQLEKSRLLSDRFSAERPKGSFSTLEIQRTEQGDSAMYLCASSLTGAGANVLTFGAGSRLTVL.